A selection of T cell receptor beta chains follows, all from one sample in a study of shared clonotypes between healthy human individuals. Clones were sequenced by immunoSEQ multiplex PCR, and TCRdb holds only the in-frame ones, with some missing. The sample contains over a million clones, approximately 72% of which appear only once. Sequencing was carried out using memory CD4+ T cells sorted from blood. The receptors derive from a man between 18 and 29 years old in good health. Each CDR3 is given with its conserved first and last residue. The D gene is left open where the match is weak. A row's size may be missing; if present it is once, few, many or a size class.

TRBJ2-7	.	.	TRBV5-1	TGCGCCAGCAGCTTGATGGGGAATTCCTACGAGCAGTACTTC	CASSLMGNSYEQYF
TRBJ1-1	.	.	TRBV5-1	TGCGCCAGCAGCCTCATCGGGGGCAGCTTCACTGAAGCTTTCTTT	CASSLIGGSFTEAFF
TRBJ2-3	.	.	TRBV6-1	TGTGCCAGCAGTGAGGCGGGAGATACGCAGTATTTT	CASSEAGDTQYF
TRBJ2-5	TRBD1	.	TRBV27	TGTGCCAGCAGTTTAGGGGACAGAGAGACCCAGTACTTC	CASSLGDRETQYF
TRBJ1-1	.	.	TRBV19	TGTGCCAGTAGTATAGGCCGGGAGAAGAACACTGAAGCTTTCTTT	CASSIGREKNTEAFF
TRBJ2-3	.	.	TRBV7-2	TGTGCCAGCAGCTTCCCCGGACATGATACGCAGTATTTT	CASSFPGHDTQYF
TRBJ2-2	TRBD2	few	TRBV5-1	TGCGCCAGCCGGCTGGGGGGGTTTTCCACCGGGGAGCTGTTTTTT	CASRLGGFSTGELFF
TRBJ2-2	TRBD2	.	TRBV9	TGTGCCAGCAGACCGGGACTAGCGGGAGGGCCAGGGGAGCTGTTTTTT	CASRPGLAGGPGELFF
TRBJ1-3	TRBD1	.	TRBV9	TGTGCCAGCAGCGAGACAGGGACAAGCTCTGGAAACACCATATATTTT	CASSETGTSSGNTIYF
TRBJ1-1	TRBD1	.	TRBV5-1	TGCGCCAGCAGCTTGCAGGGACAGGGTGTAGGCACTGAAGCTTTCTTT	CASSLQGQGVGTEAFF
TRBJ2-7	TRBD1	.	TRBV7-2	TGTGCCAGCAGCTTGGGTGAACAGGGGGTCTACGAGCAGTACTTC	CASSLGEQGVYEQYF
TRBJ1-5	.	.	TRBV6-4	TGTGCCAGCAGTGACGCAAATCAGCCCCAGCATTTT	CASSDANQPQHF
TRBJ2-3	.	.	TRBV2	TGTGCCAGCAGTGTGGGGGGGGGCTACGTAGATACGCAGTATTTT	CASSVGGGYVDTQYF
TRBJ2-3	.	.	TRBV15	TGTGCCACCAGCAGAGATAATAGTCGGGTAGAAACGCAGTATTTT	CATSRDNSRVETQYF
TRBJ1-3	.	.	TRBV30	TGTGCCTGGAGTGTGCAGGCTGGAAACACCATATATTTT	CAWSVQAGNTIYF
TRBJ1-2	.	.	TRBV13	TGTGCCAGCAGCTATGACCCGCCTCGTGGCTACACCTTC	CASSYDPPRGYTF
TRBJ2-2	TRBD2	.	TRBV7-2	TGTGCCAGCAGACTAAGCGGGGGGGCAACCGGGGAGCTGTTTTTT	CASRLSGGATGELFF
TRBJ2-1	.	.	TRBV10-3	TGTGCCATCAGTGAGCAGGCCTTAACGGACGCGTTCTTC	CAISEQALTDAFF
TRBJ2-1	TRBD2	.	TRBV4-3	TGCGCCAGCAGCCAAGATAGGAGCGGGAGTTTCTATGAGCAGTTCTTC	CASSQDRSGSFYEQFF
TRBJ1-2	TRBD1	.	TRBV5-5	TGTGCCAGCAGCTTGCCGACAGGGGCCCACTATGGCTACACCTTC	CASSLPTGAHYGYTF
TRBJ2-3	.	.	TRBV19	TGTGCCAGTAGTACCCGGCAAAAGGGTACGCAGTATTTT	CASSTRQKGTQYF
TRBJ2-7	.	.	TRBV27	TGTGCCAGCAGTTTAGAGCGGACAGCCTACGAGCAGTACTTC	CASSLERTAYEQYF
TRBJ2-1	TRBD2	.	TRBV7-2	TGTGCCAGCAGCAAGCGGGACCAGAGGAATGAGCAGTTCTTC	CASSKRDQRNEQFF
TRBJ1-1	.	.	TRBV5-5	TGTGCCAGCAGCTTTCGTGGGGGCCCAGGGAACACTGAAGCTTTCTTT	CASSFRGGPGNTEAFF
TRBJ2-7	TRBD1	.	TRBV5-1	TGCGCCAGCAGCCTGACAGGGGGCAACTACGAGCAGTACTTC	CASSLTGGNYEQYF
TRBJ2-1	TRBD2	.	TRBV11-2	TGTGCCAGCCGCAACCGGAGCGGGGGGGCAAGGGAGCAGTTCTTC	CASRNRSGGAREQFF
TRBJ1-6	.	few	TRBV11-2	TGTGCCAGCAGCTTACCGGGTAATTCACCCCTCCACTTT	CASSLPGNSPLHF
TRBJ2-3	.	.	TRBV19	TGTGCCAGTAGGGGCGTGGCGGGGGCCACAGATACGCAGTATTTT	CASRGVAGATDTQYF
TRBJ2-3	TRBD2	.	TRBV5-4	TGTGCCAGCAGCTTGTCCGGACTAGTTACCACAGATACGCAGTATTTT	CASSLSGLVTTDTQYF
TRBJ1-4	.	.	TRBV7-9	TGTGCCAGCAGCTTGGGGGGGCTTATCACTAATGAAAAACTGTTTTTT	CASSLGGLITNEKLFF
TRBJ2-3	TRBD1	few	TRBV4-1	TGCGCCAGCAGCCACTGGGAAAGGGGGCAGTCAGATACGCAGTATTTT	CASSHWERGQSDTQYF
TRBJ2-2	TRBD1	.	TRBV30	TGTGCCTGGTGTAAACCGGGACAGGGGATAACCGGGGAGCTGTTTTTT	CAWCKPGQGITGELFF
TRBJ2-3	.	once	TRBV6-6	TGTGCCAGCGAATCATCGGGAGATACGCAGTATTTT	CASESSGDTQYF
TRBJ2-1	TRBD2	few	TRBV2	TGTGCCAGCACCAAGGTTAGGAGCGGGGGGGCCGATGAGCAGTTCTTC	CASTKVRSGGADEQFF
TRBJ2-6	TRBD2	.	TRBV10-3	TGTGCCATCAGTGAGTCCAGTAGCGGGAGCTCTGGGGCCAACGTCCTGACTTTC	CAISESSSGSSGANVLTF
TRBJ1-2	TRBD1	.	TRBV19	TGTGCCAGTAGTATAACAGGGGTTGTCTATGGCTACACCTTC	CASSITGVVYGYTF
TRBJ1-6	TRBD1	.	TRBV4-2	TGTGCCAGCAGCCCCGGACAGGGTTCACCCCTCCACTTT	CASSPGQGSPLHF
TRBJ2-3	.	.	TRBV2	TGTGCCAGCAGTGAAACCCAAGGGGCCACAGATACGCAGTATTTT	CASSETQGATDTQYF
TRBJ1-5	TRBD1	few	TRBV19	TGTGCCAGTAGAAGGGACAGCAATAGCAATCAGCCCCAGCATTTT	CASRRDSNSNQPQHF
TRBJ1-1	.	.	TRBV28	TGTGCCAGCAGTATTACTGTGGTTCACACTGAAGCTTTCTTT	CASSITVVHTEAFF
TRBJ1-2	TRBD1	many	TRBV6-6	TGTGCCAGCAGTAGCCAGGAGGGACAGCCCTATGGCTACACCTTC	CASSSQEGQPYGYTF
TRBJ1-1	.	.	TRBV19	TGTGCCAGTAGTATCCAGGGATTGACTGAAGCTTTCTTT	CASSIQGLTEAFF
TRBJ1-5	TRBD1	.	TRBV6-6	TGTGCCAGCAGGTCAGGGGGGAAGGGCAATCAGCCCCAGCATTTT	CASRSGGKGNQPQHF
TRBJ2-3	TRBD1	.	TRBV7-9	TGTGCCAGCAGCCCAGGGGGTGACAGGGGCCCAGATACGCAGTATTTT	CASSPGGDRGPDTQYF
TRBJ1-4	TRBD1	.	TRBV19	TGTGCCAGTAGTATCATACCGGGACAGGGGAATGAAAAACTGTTTTTT	CASSIIPGQGNEKLFF